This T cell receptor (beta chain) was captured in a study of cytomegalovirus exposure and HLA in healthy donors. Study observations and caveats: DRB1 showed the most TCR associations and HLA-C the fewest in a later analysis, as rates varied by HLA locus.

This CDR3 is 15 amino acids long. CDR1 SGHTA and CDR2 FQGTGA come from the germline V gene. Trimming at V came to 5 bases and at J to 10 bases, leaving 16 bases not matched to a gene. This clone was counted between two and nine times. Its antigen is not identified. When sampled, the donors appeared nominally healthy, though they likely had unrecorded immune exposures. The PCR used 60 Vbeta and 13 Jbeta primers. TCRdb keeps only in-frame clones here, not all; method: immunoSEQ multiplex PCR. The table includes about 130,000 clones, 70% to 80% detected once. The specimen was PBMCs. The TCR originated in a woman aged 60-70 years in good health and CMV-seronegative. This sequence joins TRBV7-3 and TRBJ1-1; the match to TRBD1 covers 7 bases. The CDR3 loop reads CASSPPRQGRRGAFF. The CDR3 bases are TGTGCCAGCAGCCCACCACGACAGGGCCGGAGGGGAGCTTTCTTT.